This is a list of T cell receptor beta chains from one sample in a study of T-cell reconstitution after alpha-beta-depleted transplantation in children. MiXCR, applied by TCRdb to the PCR reads, yields one record per CDR3 protein. The sample lists under 750,000 distinct CDR3 sequences; 20% to 25% were seen once. The source was PBMCs, mostly from graft donor cells, collected 360 days after TCRalphabeta/CD19-depleted stem cell transplant. The receptors were gathered from a boy less than two years old who had a stem cell transplant for acute myeloid leukemia, so the T cells may come from the graft donor. Each CDR3 is given with its conserved first and last residue. The D gene is left open where the match is weak. Part of the rows lack a size; the others show once, few, many or a class for expanded clones.

>TRBV12-3/TRBV12-4|-|TRBJ1-5|-
TGTGCCAGCAGTTTAACAGGCCCTACAGAAACCCAGCATTTT
CASSLTGPTETQHF
>TRBV6-5|-|TRBJ1-5|-
TGTGCCAGCAGCCGACAGGCCCACAATCAGCCCCAGCATTTT
CASSRQAHNQPQHF
>TRBV5-1|TRBD1|TRBJ2-5|many
TGCGCCAGCAGCTTGTTCCCTTTTCGACAGGGGCTCGGGGAGACCCAGTACTTC
CASSLFPFRQGLGETQYF
>TRBV28|-|TRBJ2-5|few
TGTGCCAGCAGCTGGAACCAGGGGGGCTATGCAGAGACCCAGTACTTC
CASSWNQGGYAETQYF
>TRBV18|TRBD2|TRBJ2-1|many
TGTGCCAGCTCACAAAACCCTGGTCTAGCGGGGTTCTATGAGCAGTTCTTC
CASSQNPGLAGFYEQFF
>TRBV27|TRBD1|TRBJ2-5|many
TGTGCCAGCAGTTTATCTGACAGGGGGCAAGAGACCCAGTACTTC
CASSLSDRGQETQYF
>TRBV4-3|-|TRBJ2-2|many
TGCGCCAGCAGCCAAACTTGGGCAGGGAACACCGGGGAGCTGTTTTTT
CASSQTWAGNTGELFF
>TRBV12-3/TRBV12-4|-|TRBJ2-2|many
TGTGCCAGCAGTTTAACGGGAACGAACACCGGGGAGCTGTTTTTT
CASSLTGTNTGELFF
>TRBV12-3/TRBV12-4|-|TRBJ2-1|-
TGTGCCAGCAGCCAACCGGCCGGGCAGGGTTCCTACAATGAGCAGTTCTTC
CASSQPAGQGSYNEQFF
>TRBV12-3/TRBV12-4|-|TRBJ2-5|-
TGTGCCAGCAGTTCTCGGGTGGAGAGGGAGACCCAGTACTTC
CASSSRVERETQYF
>TRBV4-3|-|TRBJ1-6|-
TGCGCCAGCAGCCAAGAAACGGGAAGACAGGTTTATTCACCCCTCCACTTT
CASSQETGRQVYSPLHF
>TRBV6-1|TRBD1|TRBJ2-7|few
TGTGCCAGCACGCGGAGGGACAGGGGTTCCTACGAGCAGTACTTC
CASTRRDRGSYEQYF
>TRBV7-9|TRBD1|TRBJ2-5|many
TGTGCCAGCAGTCAACAAAGACAGGGCCAAGAGACCCAGTACTTC
CASSQQRQGQETQYF
>TRBV30|-|TRBJ1-5|-
TGTGCCTGGAGTGAGGGGACCACTAATCAGCCCCAGCATTTT
CAWSEGTTNQPQHF
>TRBV12-3/TRBV12-4|-|TRBJ1-5|many
TGTGCCAGCAGTCTGGACGGTGGCGGGCCCCAGCATTTT
CASSLDGGGPQHF
>TRBV4-2|-|TRBJ2-3|-
TGTGCCAGCAGCCAAGATAACACTACCGGGTACACAGATACGCAGTATTTT
CASSQDNTTGYTDTQYF
>TRBV12-3/TRBV12-4|-|TRBJ2-7|many
TGTGCCAGCAGTTTCGGCAGGCACTCCTACGAGCAGTACTTC
CASSFGRHSYEQYF
>TRBV6-5|-|TRBJ1-3|many
TGTGCCAGCAGTTACTCTGCGGACAGTTCAAACTCTGGAAACACCATATATTTT
CASSYSADSSNSGNTIYF
>TRBV5-6|TRBD2|TRBJ2-1|few
TGTGCCAGCAGCCCCCGGGCGACTAGCGGGGTTTACAATGAGCAGTTCTTC
CASSPRATSGVYNEQFF
>TRBV5-1|-|TRBJ2-7|many
TGCGCCAGCAGCTTGGAGAGCGCCCTCTCCTACGAGCAGTACTTC
CASSLESALSYEQYF
>TRBV20-1|-|TRBJ2-4|-
TGCAGTGCGGGAGGAGGGGCGGCCAAAAACATTCAGTACTTC
CSAGGGAAKNIQYF
>TRBV12-3/TRBV12-4|-|TRBJ1-5|few
TGTGCCAGCAGTCGAAGACAGGCCAATCAGCCCCAGCATTTT
CASSRRQANQPQHF
>TRBV6-1|-|TRBJ2-7|many
TGTGCCAGCAGTACCCCCAGGGACGATTCCTACGAGCAGTACTTC
CASSTPRDDSYEQYF
>TRBV5-1|TRBD2|TRBJ2-3|many
TGCGCCAGCAGCCAAGCTAGCGGGGGGGCTAGAGATACGCAGTATTTT
CASSQASGGARDTQYF
>TRBV7-2|TRBD2|TRBJ2-3|few
TGTGCCAGCAGCCCCGGGCTAGCGGGGAGAACAGATACGCAGTATTTT
CASSPGLAGRTDTQYF
>TRBV6-5|TRBD2|TRBJ2-3|few
TGTGCCAGCAGTTCCCCTAGCGGGGGGACCACAGATACGCAGTATTTT
CASSSPSGGTTDTQYF